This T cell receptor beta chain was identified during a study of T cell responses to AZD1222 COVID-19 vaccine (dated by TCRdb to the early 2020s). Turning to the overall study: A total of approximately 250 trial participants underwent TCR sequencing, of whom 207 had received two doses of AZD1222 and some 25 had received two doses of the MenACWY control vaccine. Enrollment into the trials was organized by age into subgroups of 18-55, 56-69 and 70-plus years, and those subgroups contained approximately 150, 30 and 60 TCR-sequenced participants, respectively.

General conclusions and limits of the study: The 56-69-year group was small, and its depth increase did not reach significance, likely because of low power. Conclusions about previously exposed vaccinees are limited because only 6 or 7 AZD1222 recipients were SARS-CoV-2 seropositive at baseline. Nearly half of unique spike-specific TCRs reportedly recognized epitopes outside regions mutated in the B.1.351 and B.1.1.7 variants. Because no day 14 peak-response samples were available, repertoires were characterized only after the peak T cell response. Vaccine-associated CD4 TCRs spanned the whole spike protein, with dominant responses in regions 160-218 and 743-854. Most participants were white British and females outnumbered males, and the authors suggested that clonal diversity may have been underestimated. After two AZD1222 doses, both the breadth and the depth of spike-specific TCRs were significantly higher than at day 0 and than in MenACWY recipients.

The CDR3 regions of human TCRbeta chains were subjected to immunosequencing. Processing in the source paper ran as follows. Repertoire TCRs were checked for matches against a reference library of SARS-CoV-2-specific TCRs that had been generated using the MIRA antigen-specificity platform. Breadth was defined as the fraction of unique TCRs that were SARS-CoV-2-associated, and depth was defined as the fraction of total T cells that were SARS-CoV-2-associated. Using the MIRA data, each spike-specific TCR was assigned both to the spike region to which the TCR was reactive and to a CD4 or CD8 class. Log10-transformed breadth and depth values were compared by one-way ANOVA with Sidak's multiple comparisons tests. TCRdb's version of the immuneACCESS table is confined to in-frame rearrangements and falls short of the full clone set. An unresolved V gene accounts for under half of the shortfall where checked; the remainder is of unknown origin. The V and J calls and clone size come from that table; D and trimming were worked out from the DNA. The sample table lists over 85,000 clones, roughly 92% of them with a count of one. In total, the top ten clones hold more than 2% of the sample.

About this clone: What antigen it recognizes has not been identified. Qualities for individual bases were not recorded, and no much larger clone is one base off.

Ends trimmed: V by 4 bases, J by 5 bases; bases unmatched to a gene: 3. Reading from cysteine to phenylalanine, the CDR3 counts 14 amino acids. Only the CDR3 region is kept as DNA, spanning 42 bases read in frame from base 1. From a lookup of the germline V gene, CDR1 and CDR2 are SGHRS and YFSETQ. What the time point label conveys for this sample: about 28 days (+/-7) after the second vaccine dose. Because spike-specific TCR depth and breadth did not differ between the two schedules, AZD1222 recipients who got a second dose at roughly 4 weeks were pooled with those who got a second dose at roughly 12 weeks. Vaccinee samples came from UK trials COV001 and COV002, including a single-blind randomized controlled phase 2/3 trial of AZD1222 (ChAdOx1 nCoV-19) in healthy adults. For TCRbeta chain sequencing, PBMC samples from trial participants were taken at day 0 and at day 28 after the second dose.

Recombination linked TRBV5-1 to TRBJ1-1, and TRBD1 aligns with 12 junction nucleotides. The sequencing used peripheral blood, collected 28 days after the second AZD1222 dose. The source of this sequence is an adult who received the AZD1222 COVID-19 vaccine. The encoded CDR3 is CASSGTGGWTEAFF. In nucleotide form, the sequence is TGCGCCAGCAGCGGGACAGGGGGCTGGACTGAAGCTTTCTTT. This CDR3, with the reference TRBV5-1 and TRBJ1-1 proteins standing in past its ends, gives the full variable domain KAGVTQTPRYLIKTRGQQVTLSCSPISGHRSVSWYQQTPGQGLQFLFEYFSETQRNKGNFPGRFSGRQFSNSRSEMNVSTLELGDSALYLCASSGTGGWTEAFFGQGTRLTVV.